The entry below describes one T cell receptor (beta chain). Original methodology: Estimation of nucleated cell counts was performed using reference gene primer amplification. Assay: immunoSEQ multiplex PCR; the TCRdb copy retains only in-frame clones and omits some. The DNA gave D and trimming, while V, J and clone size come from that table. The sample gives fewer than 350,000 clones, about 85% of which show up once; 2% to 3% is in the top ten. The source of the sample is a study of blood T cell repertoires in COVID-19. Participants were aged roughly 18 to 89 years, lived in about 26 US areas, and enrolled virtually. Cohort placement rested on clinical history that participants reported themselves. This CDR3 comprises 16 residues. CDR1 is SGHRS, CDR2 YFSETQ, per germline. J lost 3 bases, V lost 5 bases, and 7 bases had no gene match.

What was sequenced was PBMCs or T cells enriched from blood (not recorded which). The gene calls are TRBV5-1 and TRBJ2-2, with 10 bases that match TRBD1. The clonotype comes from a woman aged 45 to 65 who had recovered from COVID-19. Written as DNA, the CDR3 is TGCGCCAGCAGTCCGCGGACAGGGGGGGACACCGGGGAGCTGTTTTTT. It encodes CASSPRTGGDTGELFF.